This is a list of T cell receptor beta chains from one sample in a study of OX40 agonist ivuxolimab in advanced cancers. Method: immunoSEQ multiplex PCR; TCRdb's copy keeps in-frame clones and lacks some. The sample lists tens of thousands of clones; approximately 90% were seen once. The sequences come from CD4+ or CD8+ T cells sorted from blood, collected in a trial of the OX40 agonist ivuxolimab. These receptors were taken from an adult with an advanced solid tumor such as melanoma, head and neck, liver or kidney cancer. CDR3s include the opening cysteine and the closing phenylalanine or tryptophan. Fields, in order: clone size, D gene, J gene, V gene, CDR3 protein, CDR3 DNA. A D gene is named only where the DNA matches it firmly. Expanded clones get a size class; other rows say once, few or many, or leave the size out.

abundance: -
d_gene: -
j_gene: TRBJ2-5
v_gene: TRBV6-5
CDR3aa: CASSHGQPAETQYF
CDR3nt: TGTGCCAGCAGCCACGGACAGCCTGCGGAGACCCAGTACTTC

abundance: -
d_gene: TRBD2
j_gene: TRBJ2-2
v_gene: TRBV5-1
CDR3aa: CASSPPASGSGTGELFF
CDR3nt: TGCGCCAGCAGCCCGCCGGCTAGCGGGAGTGGGACCGGGGAGCTGTTTTTT

abundance: -
d_gene: -
j_gene: TRBJ1-2
v_gene: TRBV6-1
CDR3aa: CASSERGQISGGYTF
CDR3nt: TGTGCCAGCAGTGAAAGGGGTCAGATATCTGGGGGCTACACCTTC

abundance: -
d_gene: TRBD1
j_gene: TRBJ2-3
v_gene: TRBV5-1
CDR3aa: CASSPRGQGSTDTQYF
CDR3nt: TGCGCCAGCAGCCCCCGGGGACAGGGGAGCACAGATACGCAGTATTTT

abundance: -
d_gene: -
j_gene: TRBJ2-3
v_gene: TRBV5-1
CDR3aa: CASSLTGVSTDTQYF
CDR3nt: TGCGCCAGCAGCTTAACGGGAGTCAGCACAGATACGCAGTATTTT

abundance: once
d_gene: TRBD2
j_gene: TRBJ2-3
v_gene: TRBV27
CDR3aa: CASSLRGLVIDTQYF
CDR3nt: TGTGCCAGCAGTTTAAGGGGACTAGTTATAGATACGCAGTATTTT

abundance: once
d_gene: -
j_gene: TRBJ1-1
v_gene: TRBV5-1
CDR3aa: CASSLRGNTEAFF
CDR3nt: TGCGCCAGCAGCTTAAGGGGGAACACTGAAGCTTTCTTT

abundance: -
d_gene: -
j_gene: TRBJ2-5
v_gene: TRBV5-1
CDR3aa: CASSLGLSETQYF
CDR3nt: TGCGCCAGCAGCTTGGGACTATCGGAGACCCAGTACTTC

abundance: -
d_gene: TRBD2
j_gene: TRBJ2-1
v_gene: TRBV6-1
CDR3aa: CASSGARLAGVNEQFF
CDR3nt: TGTGCCAGCAGTGGTGCCAGGCTAGCGGGAGTGAATGAGCAGTTCTTC

abundance: few
d_gene: -
j_gene: TRBJ1-5
v_gene: TRBV7-2
CDR3aa: CASSLETGNQPQHF
CDR3nt: TGTGCCAGCAGCTTAGAGACAGGCAATCAGCCCCAGCATTTT

abundance: -
d_gene: TRBD1
j_gene: TRBJ1-4
v_gene: TRBV5-1
CDR3aa: CASSLNTGGSGEKLFF
CDR3nt: TGCGCCAGCAGCTTAAATACAGGGGGTTCTGGTGAAAAACTGTTTTTT

abundance: -
d_gene: TRBD2
j_gene: TRBJ2-1
v_gene: TRBV19
CDR3aa: CASSILTSGYNEQFF
CDR3nt: TGTGCCAGTAGTATCCTTACTAGCGGTTACAATGAGCAGTTCTTC

abundance: -
d_gene: -
j_gene: TRBJ1-5
v_gene: TRBV28
CDR3aa: CASIKQSNQPQHF
CDR3nt: TGTGCCAGCATCAAACAGAGCAATCAGCCCCAGCATTTT

abundance: -
d_gene: TRBD2
j_gene: TRBJ2-7
v_gene: TRBV5-4
CDR3aa: CASSSAGTSGRYEQYF
CDR3nt: TGTGCCAGCAGCTCGGCCGGGACTAGCGGGAGATACGAGCAGTACTTC

abundance: -
d_gene: TRBD2
j_gene: TRBJ2-3
v_gene: TRBV7-2
CDR3aa: CATRTSGIDTQYF
CDR3nt: TGTGCCACCAGGACTAGCGGAATAGATACGCAGTATTTT

abundance: -
d_gene: -
j_gene: TRBJ2-1
v_gene: TRBV5-1
CDR3aa: CASSLSLNEQFF
CDR3nt: TGCGCCAGCAGCTTGAGCCTTAATGAGCAGTTCTTC

abundance: -
d_gene: TRBD1
j_gene: TRBJ1-2
v_gene: TRBV7-8
CDR3aa: CASSLAQGANYGYTF
CDR3nt: TGTGCCAGCAGCTTAGCGCAGGGGGCTAACTATGGCTACACCTTC

abundance: -
d_gene: -
j_gene: TRBJ2-7
v_gene: TRBV10-3
CDR3aa: CAISNGSGDRQYF
CDR3nt: TGTGCCATCAGCAATGGGTCGGGGGATCGGCAGTACTTC

abundance: -
d_gene: TRBD1
j_gene: TRBJ2-7
v_gene: TRBV2
CDR3aa: CASSVQGGYEQYF
CDR3nt: TGTGCCAGCAGTGTACAGGGGGGCTACGAGCAGTACTTC

abundance: -
d_gene: -
j_gene: TRBJ1-2
v_gene: TRBV5-6
CDR3aa: CASSLRLTFQQGRGYTF
CDR3nt: TGTGCCAGCAGCTTGAGGCTAACCTTTCAGCAAGGTCGAGGCTACACCTTC

abundance: -
d_gene: TRBD2
j_gene: TRBJ2-1
v_gene: TRBV5-1
CDR3aa: CASSWASAGEVNEQFF
CDR3nt: TGCGCCAGCAGCTGGGCCTCAGCGGGAGAAGTCAATGAGCAGTTCTTC

abundance: -
d_gene: TRBD1
j_gene: TRBJ1-1
v_gene: TRBV19
CDR3aa: CASSKATGVFNTEAFF
CDR3nt: TGTGCCAGTAGTAAGGCGACAGGGGTTTTCAACACTGAAGCTTTCTTT

abundance: -
d_gene: TRBD2
j_gene: TRBJ2-1
v_gene: TRBV5-1
CDR3aa: CASSMAGAGVENEQFF
CDR3nt: TGCGCCAGCAGCATGGCAGGAGCGGGAGTTGAAAATGAGCAGTTCTTC

abundance: -
d_gene: -
j_gene: TRBJ2-2
v_gene: TRBV18
CDR3aa: CASSPLQANTGELFF
CDR3nt: TGTGCCAGCTCACCACTTCAGGCAAACACCGGGGAGCTGTTTTTT

abundance: -
d_gene: TRBD1
j_gene: TRBJ2-3
v_gene: TRBV10-3
CDR3aa: CAISSTGSSTDTQYF
CDR3nt: TGTGCCATCAGTTCGACAGGGTCTAGCACAGATACGCAGTATTTT

abundance: once
d_gene: -
j_gene: TRBJ2-1
v_gene: TRBV2
CDR3aa: CASSTKSSYNEQFF
CDR3nt: TGTGCCAGCTCAACGAAAAGCTCCTACAATGAGCAGTTCTTC

abundance: -
d_gene: -
j_gene: TRBJ2-5
v_gene: TRBV7-2
CDR3aa: CASSRTRIETQYF
CDR3nt: TGTGCCAGCAGCCGCACACGAATCGAGACCCAGTACTTC

abundance: -
d_gene: -
j_gene: TRBJ2-1
v_gene: TRBV9
CDR3aa: CASSPILTNSNEQFF
CDR3nt: TGTGCCAGCAGCCCTATCCTGACGAACTCCAATGAGCAGTTCTTC

abundance: -
d_gene: -
j_gene: TRBJ2-1
v_gene: TRBV6-4
CDR3aa: CASRGDTYNEQFF
CDR3nt: TGTGCCAGCAGAGGGGATACCTACAATGAGCAGTTCTTC

abundance: -
d_gene: -
j_gene: TRBJ2-7
v_gene: TRBV11-2
CDR3aa: CASSLATGQSYEQYF
CDR3nt: TGTGCCAGCAGCTTAGCGACAGGCCAATCCTACGAGCAGTACTTC

abundance: -
d_gene: -
j_gene: TRBJ2-1
v_gene: TRBV7-9
CDR3aa: CASSLSLGEQFF
CDR3nt: TGTGCCAGCAGCTTATCCCTTGGTGAGCAGTTCTTC

abundance: -
d_gene: -
j_gene: TRBJ2-7
v_gene: TRBV21-1
CDR3aa: CASSPRTFHSSYEQYF
CDR3nt: TGTGCCAGCAGCCCTAGGACTTTCCACAGCTCCTACGAGCAGTACTTC

abundance: -
d_gene: TRBD1
j_gene: TRBJ1-3
v_gene: TRBV30
CDR3aa: CAGQGGSGNTIYF
CDR3nt: TGTGCTGGACAGGGAGGCTCTGGAAACACCATATATTTT

abundance: -
d_gene: -
j_gene: TRBJ2-7
v_gene: TRBV7-7
CDR3aa: CASSPRQDVYEQYF
CDR3nt: TGTGCCAGCAGCCCCCGGCAGGACGTCTACGAGCAGTACTTC

abundance: -
d_gene: TRBD1
j_gene: TRBJ2-3
v_gene: TRBV6-4
CDR3aa: CASSDSTGADTQYF
CDR3nt: TGTGCCAGCAGTGACTCGACAGGGGCGGATACGCAGTATTTT

abundance: -
d_gene: -
j_gene: TRBJ1-4
v_gene: TRBV10-3
CDR3aa: CAIRDSRVGDEKLFF
CDR3nt: TGTGCCATCAGGGATTCACGAGTAGGGGATGAAAAACTGTTTTTT

abundance: once
d_gene: -
j_gene: TRBJ2-7
v_gene: TRBV7-8
CDR3aa: CASSLGHSEQYF
CDR3nt: TGTGCCAGCAGCTTAGGTCACAGCGAGCAGTACTTC

abundance: -
d_gene: TRBD1
j_gene: TRBJ2-6
v_gene: TRBV19
CDR3aa: CASSTGTGPSGANVLTF
CDR3nt: TGTGCCAGTAGTACAGGGACAGGGCCCTCTGGGGCCAACGTCCTGACTTTC

abundance: -
d_gene: TRBD2
j_gene: TRBJ2-5
v_gene: TRBV10-1
CDR3aa: CASSDGGLIPETQYF
CDR3nt: TGCGCCAGCAGTGACGGGGGGTTAATTCCAGAGACCCAGTACTTC

abundance: -
d_gene: -
j_gene: TRBJ2-3
v_gene: TRBV29-1
CDR3aa: CSVEVGAGGGNTQYF
CDR3nt: TGCAGCGTTGAGGTCGGGGCGGGCGGTGGGAATACGCAGTATTTT

abundance: -
d_gene: TRBD2
j_gene: TRBJ2-6
v_gene: TRBV6-1
CDR3aa: CASSTGGAGANVLTF
CDR3nt: TGTGCCAGCAGTACCGGGGGGGCTGGGGCCAACGTCCTGACTTTC

abundance: -
d_gene: TRBD1
j_gene: TRBJ1-1
v_gene: TRBV30
CDR3aa: CAWSVQTGGTEAFF
CDR3nt: TGTGCCTGGAGTGTCCAAACAGGGGGCACTGAAGCTTTCTTT

abundance: -
d_gene: -
j_gene: TRBJ1-1
v_gene: TRBV7-8
CDR3aa: CASSLGSGSNTEAFF
CDR3nt: TGTGCCAGCAGCTTAGGGTCAGGGTCTAACACTGAAGCTTTCTTT

abundance: few
d_gene: -
j_gene: TRBJ2-6
v_gene: TRBV19
CDR3aa: CASSIEPQGLASGANVLTF
CDR3nt: TGTGCCAGTAGTATAGAACCACAGGGACTCGCCTCTGGGGCCAACGTCCTGACTTTC

abundance: -
d_gene: -
j_gene: TRBJ2-3
v_gene: TRBV5-1
CDR3aa: CASSFGGSTDTQYF
CDR3nt: TGCGCCAGCAGCTTTGGAGGGAGCACAGATACGCAGTATTTT

abundance: -
d_gene: TRBD2
j_gene: TRBJ2-1
v_gene: TRBV6-6
CDR3aa: CASRWTSGNNSNEQFF
CDR3nt: TGTGCCAGCAGGTGGACTAGCGGGAACAACTCCAATGAGCAGTTCTTC

abundance: -
d_gene: -
j_gene: TRBJ2-5
v_gene: TRBV2
CDR3aa: CASRVLVLETQYF
CDR3nt: TGTGCCAGCAGGGTACTAGTTTTGGAGACCCAGTACTTC

abundance: -
d_gene: -
j_gene: TRBJ2-7
v_gene: TRBV6-5
CDR3aa: CASSSQPGLSSYEQYF
CDR3nt: TGTGCCAGCAGTTCGCAGCCGGGACTGAGCTCCTACGAGCAGTACTTC

abundance: -
d_gene: -
j_gene: TRBJ2-7
v_gene: TRBV19
CDR3aa: CASRDSSSYEQYF
CDR3nt: TGTGCCAGTAGGGACAGTTCCTCCTACGAGCAGTACTTC

abundance: -
d_gene: -
j_gene: TRBJ2-3
v_gene: TRBV5-1
CDR3aa: CASSLLVDWKRGTDTQYF
CDR3nt: TGCGCCAGCAGCTTGTTGGTAGACTGGAAGCGGGGCACAGATACGCAGTATTTT

abundance: -
d_gene: -
j_gene: TRBJ2-7
v_gene: TRBV30
CDR3aa: CAWSVLSPYEQYF
CDR3nt: TGTGCCTGGAGTGTACTTTCACCATACGAGCAGTACTTC

abundance: -
d_gene: -
j_gene: TRBJ1-6
v_gene: TRBV9
CDR3aa: CASSASGKGDSPLHF
CDR3nt: TGTGCCAGCAGCGCGAGTGGGAAGGGGGATTCACCCCTCCACTTT

abundance: once
d_gene: TRBD1
j_gene: TRBJ1-2
v_gene: TRBV6-5
CDR3aa: CASSYSDRAGGYTF
CDR3nt: TGTGCCAGCAGTTACTCGGACAGGGCAGGAGGCTACACCTTC

abundance: -
d_gene: TRBD2
j_gene: TRBJ2-3
v_gene: TRBV27
CDR3aa: CASSLRGGRGDTQYF
CDR3nt: TGTGCCAGCAGTTTGAGAGGCGGGAGGGGAGATACGCAGTATTTT

abundance: -
d_gene: TRBD2
j_gene: TRBJ2-5
v_gene: TRBV10-3
CDR3aa: CASTTGGLGQETQYF
CDR3nt: TGTGCCTCCACCACGGGGGGACTGGGCCAAGAGACCCAGTACTTC

abundance: once
d_gene: -
j_gene: TRBJ2-3
v_gene: TRBV19
CDR3aa: CASSIGGSEDTQYF
CDR3nt: TGTGCCAGTAGTATAGGAGGGTCAGAGGATACGCAGTATTTT

abundance: once
d_gene: TRBD2
j_gene: TRBJ2-5
v_gene: TRBV4-3
CDR3aa: CASSQVVAGAGGPLEETQYF
CDR3nt: TGCGCCAGCAGCCAAGTTGTGGCAGGAGCGGGAGGGCCGTTGGAAGAGACCCAGTACTTC

abundance: -
d_gene: TRBD2
j_gene: TRBJ2-2
v_gene: TRBV6-5
CDR3aa: CASSYAGGSTGELFF
CDR3nt: TGTGCCAGCAGTTACGCGGGAGGGAGCACCGGGGAGCTGTTTTTT

abundance: -
d_gene: TRBD2
j_gene: TRBJ2-5
v_gene: TRBV9
CDR3aa: CASSRDRGTSGTETQYF
CDR3nt: TGTGCCAGCAGCCGTGACCGAGGGACTAGCGGGACCGAGACCCAGTACTTC

abundance: -
d_gene: -
j_gene: TRBJ2-1
v_gene: TRBV5-1
CDR3aa: CASSLEGIHDEQFF
CDR3nt: TGCGCCAGCAGCTTGGAAGGTATCCACGATGAGCAGTTCTTC